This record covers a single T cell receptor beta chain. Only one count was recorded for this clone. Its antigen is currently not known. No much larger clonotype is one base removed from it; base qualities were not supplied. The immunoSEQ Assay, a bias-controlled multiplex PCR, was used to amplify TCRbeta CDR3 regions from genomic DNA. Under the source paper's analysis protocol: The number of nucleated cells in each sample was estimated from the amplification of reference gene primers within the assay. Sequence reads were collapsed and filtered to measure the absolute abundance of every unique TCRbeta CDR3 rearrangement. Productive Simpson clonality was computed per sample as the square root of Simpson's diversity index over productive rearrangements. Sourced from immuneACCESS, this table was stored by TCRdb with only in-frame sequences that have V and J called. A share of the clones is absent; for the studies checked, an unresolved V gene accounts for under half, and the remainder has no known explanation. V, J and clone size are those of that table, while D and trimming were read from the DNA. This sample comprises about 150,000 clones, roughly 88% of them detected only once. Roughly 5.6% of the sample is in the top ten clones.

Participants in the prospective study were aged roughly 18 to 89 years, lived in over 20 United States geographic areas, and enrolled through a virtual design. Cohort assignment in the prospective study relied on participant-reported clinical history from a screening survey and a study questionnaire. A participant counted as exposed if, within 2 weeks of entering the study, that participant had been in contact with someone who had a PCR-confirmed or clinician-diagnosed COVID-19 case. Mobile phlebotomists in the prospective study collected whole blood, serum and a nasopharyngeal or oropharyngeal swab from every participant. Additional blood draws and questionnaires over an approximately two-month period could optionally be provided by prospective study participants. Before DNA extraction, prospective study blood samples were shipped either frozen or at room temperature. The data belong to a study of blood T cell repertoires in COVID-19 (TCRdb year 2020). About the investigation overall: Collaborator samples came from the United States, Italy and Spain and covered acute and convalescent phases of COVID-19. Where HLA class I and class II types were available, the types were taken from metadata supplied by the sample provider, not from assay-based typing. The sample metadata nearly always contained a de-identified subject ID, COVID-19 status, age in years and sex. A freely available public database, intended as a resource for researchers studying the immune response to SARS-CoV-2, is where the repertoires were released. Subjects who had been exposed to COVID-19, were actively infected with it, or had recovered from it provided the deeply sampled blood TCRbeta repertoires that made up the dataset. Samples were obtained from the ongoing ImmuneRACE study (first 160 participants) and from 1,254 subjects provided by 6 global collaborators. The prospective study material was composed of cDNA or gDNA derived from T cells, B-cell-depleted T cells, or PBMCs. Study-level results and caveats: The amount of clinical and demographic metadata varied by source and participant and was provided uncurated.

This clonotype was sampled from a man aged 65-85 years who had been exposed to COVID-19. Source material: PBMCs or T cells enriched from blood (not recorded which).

The bases are TGTGCCAGCAGCTTAGGGAGGGGGCGCGACACTGAAGCTTTCTTT. Its protein is CASSLGRGRDTEAFF. The rearranged segments are TRBV7-2 and TRBJ1-1; 7 central bases correspond to TRBD1. Trimming removed 1 base from V and 3 bases from J; the gene matches leave 5 bases unexplained. The cysteine opens and the phenylalanine closes a CDR3 of 15 amino acids. Of all the DNA, just the CDR3 is kept, 45 bases in frame from base 1. The germline V gene sets CDR1 to SGHTA and CDR2 to FQGNSA.